This TCR beta chain was observed in a study of shared clonotypes between healthy human individuals. About 84 million PBMCs supplied genomic DNA for unsorted samples. Evenly divided among several immunoSEQ plates was the genomic DNA of each subset. Replicate PCRs were loaded with 250 to 350 ng DNA from unsorted PBMC, about 30,000 T cell genomes. Authors' methods: Filtering differed, since immunoSEQ gave only junction sequences and no quality scores. Here immunoSEQ multiplex PCR was the method, and the copy in TCRdb shows in-frame clones only, minus some. The V and J calls and clone size were taken over from that table, and D and trimming were inferred from the DNA. The top ten clones hold approximately 12% of a sample with some 530,000 clones, more than 75% of them seen once. V shed 5 bases and J 6 bases; nucleotides not matched to a gene: 12. Germline values: CDR1 SGHVS, CDR2 FNYEAQ. This CDR3 comprises 19 residues.

The specimen was PBMCs. The chain recombines TRBV7-6 with TRBJ2-2; 16 positions match TRBD2. The clonotype was recovered from a woman in her forties in good health. Some clones in this sample may be carry-over from other donors' samples. The chain's CDR3 is CASSPTTGTSGRVAGELFF. DNA of the CDR3: TGTGCCAGCAGCCCAACCACCGGGACTAGCGGGAGGGTTGCCGGGGAGCTGTTTTTT.